The entry below gives a single T cell receptor beta chain sequence along with its context. Its antigen is still unknown. The entry originates in a study of cytomegalovirus exposure and HLA in healthy donors. Study-wide results and caveats: According to a subsequent analysis, TCR clusters identified in the first cohort showed a tendency to co-occur across the approximately 120 validation repertoires. There were a few CMV-associated chains whose specificity for CMV antigens was confirmed in vitro. Among TCR beta chains, those listed as cytomegalovirus-associated numbered roughly 150.

Separate from the roughly 710-subject first cohort, the roughly 120-subject validation cohort was the one that the donors belonged to. V trimming: 0 bases; J trimming: 4 bases; junction bases outside the gene matches: 5. Germline V gene lookup returns CDR1 SGHRS and CDR2 YFSETQ. The length of the CDR3 is 16 residues. Produced via immunoSEQ multiplex PCR; TCRdb's table is partial and in-frame only. The profile shows over 200,000 clones, approximately 88% of them singletons. The material sequenced was PBMCs. This clonotype was obtained from a woman aged 30 to 39 in good health and CMV-seropositive. J is TRBJ2-2 and V is TRBV5-1; 8 bases match TRBD1. CDR3 bases: TGCGCCAGCAGCTTGGTGGACAGGGCGGGCACCGGGGAGCTGTTTTTT. This sequence encodes CASSLVDRAGTGELFF.